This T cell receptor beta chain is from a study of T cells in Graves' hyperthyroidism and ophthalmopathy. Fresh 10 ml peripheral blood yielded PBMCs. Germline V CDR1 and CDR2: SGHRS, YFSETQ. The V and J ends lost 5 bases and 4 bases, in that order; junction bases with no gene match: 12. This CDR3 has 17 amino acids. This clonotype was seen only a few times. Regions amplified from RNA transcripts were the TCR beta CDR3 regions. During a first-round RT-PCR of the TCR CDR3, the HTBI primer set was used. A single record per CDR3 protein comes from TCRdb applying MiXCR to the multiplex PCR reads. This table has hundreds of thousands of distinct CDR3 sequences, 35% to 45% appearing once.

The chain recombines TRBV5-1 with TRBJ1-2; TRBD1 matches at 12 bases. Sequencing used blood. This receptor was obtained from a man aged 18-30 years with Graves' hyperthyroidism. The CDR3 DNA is TGCGCCAGCAGATCGTCCCGGGACAGGGGGCAGAGCTATGGCTACACCTTC. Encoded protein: CASRSSRDRGQSYGYTF.